The rows below give T cell receptor beta chains drawn from one sample of a study of cytomegalovirus exposure and HLA in healthy donors. Data came from immunoSEQ multiplex PCR; TCRdb stores just in-frame clones and leaves some out. The data hold more than 300,000 clones, with roughly 88% observed a single time. Sequenced sample: PBMCs. All receptors come from a woman aged 18-35 years in good health and CMV-seronegative. Each CDR3 is given with its conserved first and last residue.

j_call: TRBJ2-7
v_call: TRBV11-2
cdr3_aa: CASSLLLAGGPGEQYF

j_call: TRBJ1-1
v_call: TRBV28
cdr3_aa: CASSFRSTEAFF

j_call: TRBJ1-1
v_call: TRBV28
cdr3_aa: CASSSSRTANTEAFF

j_call: TRBJ1-1
v_call: TRBV25-1
cdr3_aa: CASSDPGQGVPNTEAFF

j_call: TRBJ2-5
v_call: TRBV4-1
cdr3_aa: CASSLGLGGETQYF

j_call: TRBJ2-3
v_call: TRBV5-1
cdr3_aa: CASTPFRSTDTQYF

j_call: TRBJ1-2
v_call: TRBV29-1
cdr3_aa: CSVGNDGSDYTF

j_call: TRBJ2-3
v_call: TRBV10-3
cdr3_aa: CAISEDRERTDTQYF

j_call: TRBJ2-2
v_call: TRBV10-1
cdr3_aa: CASSSGTSVMNPWASNTGELFF

j_call: TRBJ1-6
v_call: TRBV18
cdr3_aa: CASSPRGALSSYNSPLHF

j_call: TRBJ1-4
v_call: TRBV9
cdr3_aa: CASSRSGQGEKLFF

j_call: TRBJ1-1
v_call: TRBV5-1
cdr3_aa: CASSFGTGGNTEAFF

j_call: TRBJ2-1
v_call: TRBV18
cdr3_aa: CASSPSKPGDEQFF

j_call: TRBJ2-2
v_call: TRBV6-5
cdr3_aa: CASHPRGNTGELFF

j_call: TRBJ2-4
v_call: TRBV30
cdr3_aa: CAWGKGAAKNIQYF

j_call: TRBJ1-1
v_call: TRBV4-1
cdr3_aa: CASSQGQGLLTEAFF

j_call: TRBJ2-5
v_call: TRBV5-1
cdr3_aa: CASSQMTATGTQYF

j_call: TRBJ1-4
v_call: TRBV30
cdr3_aa: CAWSAGGAGEKLFF

j_call: TRBJ2-1
v_call: TRBV6-5
cdr3_aa: CASSYGVAGGRNEQFF

j_call: TRBJ2-2
v_call: TRBV25-1
cdr3_aa: CASSVTGKIGELFF

j_call: TRBJ2-2
v_call: TRBV6-5
cdr3_aa: CASSYLAAYTGELFF

j_call: TRBJ2-3
v_call: TRBV19
cdr3_aa: CASSIVGGQGFGDTQYF

j_call: TRBJ1-2
v_call: TRBV10-3
cdr3_aa: CAISQTAFGYTF

j_call: TRBJ1-1
v_call: TRBV2
cdr3_aa: CASSELRAILSEAFF

j_call: TRBJ1-6
v_call: TRBV30
cdr3_aa: CAWSRQGISNSPLHF

j_call: TRBJ2-7
v_call: TRBV28
cdr3_aa: CASSFPSGGLRSYEQYF

j_call: TRBJ1-6
v_call: TRBV18
cdr3_aa: CASSNTGDYNSPLHF

j_call: TRBJ1-4
v_call: TRBV18
cdr3_aa: CASSPPSGRANEKLFF

j_call: TRBJ1-5
v_call: TRBV28
cdr3_aa: CASSLSLRGPYSNQPQHF

j_call: TRBJ1-5
v_call: TRBV19
cdr3_aa: CASSITDYSNQPQHF

j_call: TRBJ2-2
v_call: TRBV5-1
cdr3_aa: CASSLGDRTNTGELFF

j_call: TRBJ1-4
v_call: TRBV10-1
cdr3_aa: CASSEGQAIGKLFF

j_call: TRBJ2-3
v_call: TRBV2
cdr3_aa: CASSEGLASTDTQYF

j_call: TRBJ2-7
v_call: TRBV27
cdr3_aa: CASSLLSSGRYEQYF

j_call: TRBJ2-7
v_call: TRBV5-4
cdr3_aa: CASSWGGQGGSYEQYF

j_call: TRBJ1-5
v_call: TRBV6-5
cdr3_aa: CAAAGEANQPQHF

j_call: TRBJ1-1
v_call: TRBV2
cdr3_aa: CASRIQGSDTEAFF

j_call: TRBJ2-1
v_call: TRBV4-2
cdr3_aa: CASSQGLAGPLGHEQFF

j_call: TRBJ1-1
v_call: TRBV6-1
cdr3_aa: CASSVGLANTEAFF

j_call: TRBJ2-3
v_call: TRBV13
cdr3_aa: CASSRLAPAGDTQYF

j_call: TRBJ2-7
v_call: TRBV7-9
cdr3_aa: CASSRRDSYEQYF

j_call: TRBJ1-4
v_call: TRBV19
cdr3_aa: CATSRVRSNEKLFF

j_call: TRBJ1-2
v_call: TRBV2
cdr3_aa: CASSERFRRGQGHGYTF

j_call: TRBJ2-7
v_call: TRBV7-8
cdr3_aa: CASSLAGLSYEQYF

j_call: TRBJ1-6
v_call: TRBV28
cdr3_aa: CASSLGSRPNSPLHF